These 3 T cell receptor beta chains were all obtained from the same sample, sequenced in a study of shared clonotypes between healthy human individuals. Using immunoSEQ multiplex PCR, the repertoire was profiled, and TCRdb retains in-frame clones only, with some absent. The sample holds 950,000 to 1,100,000 clones; about 75% are singletons and the top ten take around 1.5%. Input material: memory CD4+ T cells sorted from blood. Noted subset: CD45RA-negative fraction. These receptors were taken from a man between 18 and 29 years old in good health.

Worth noting for this clone: A read error may be the cause here, since a much bigger clone is one base away. The chain couples TRBV7-9 to TRBJ2-7; no definite D call. The CDR3 sequence is 12 residues long. Germline-derived CDR1 and CDR2 are SEHNR and FQNEAQ (reference sequence). Between the trimmed V and J ends, which lost 2 bases and 2 bases, there was a span of 4 bases. This chain's CDR3 is CASSLNAYEQYF. CDR3 bases: TGTGCCAGCAGCTTAAACGCCTACGAGCAGTACTTC.

The V and J genes are TRBV2 and TRBJ1-6; D gene ambiguous. Trimming removed 5 bases from V and 6 bases from J, with 11 bases in between. Per the germline V gene, CDR1 is SNHLY and CDR2 is FYNNEI. This CDR3 contains 14 residues. Written as DNA, the CDR3 is TGTGCCAGCAGTAATAACGGGGTTAATTCACCCCTCCACTTT. This gives the protein CASSNNGVNSPLHF.

This clone was seen ten or more times. The chain links TRBV11-2 to TRBJ2-7; D ambiguous. Trimming shortened V by 1 base and J by 2 bases, and 12 bases separated the two germline ends. This CDR3 region has 15 residues. Per germline, CDR1 SGHAT and CDR2 FQNNGV. CDR3 in amino acids: CASSLGSGQPYEQYF. DNA of the CDR3: TGTGCCAGCAGCTTAGGGTCAGGCCAACCCTACGAGCAGTACTTC.